This T cell receptor (beta chain) is drawn from a study of beta chain features in type 1 diabetes. V was cut by 5 bases and J by 0 bases, with 12 bases left in between. Germline CDR1 reads SGHNT; CDR2 reads YYREEE (reference sequence). The CDR3 spans 14 residues. By way of CD45RO/CCR7/CD25/CD127/CD95/CD27, the CD4+ regulatory, stem cell-like memory, central memory and naive cells were sorted. Sorting gave populations that all exceeded 98% purity. The isolated RNA, all of it, was reverse transcribed, so expressed TCRB transcripts were what got sequenced. Generated by immunoSEQ multiplex PCR, the TCRdb table keeps only in-frame clones and is missing some. Seen here are roughly 310,000 clones, 8% to 13% observed once, and the top ten hold around 0.015%.

The source material was naive CD4+ T cells from blood. This chain links TRBV5-4 with TRBJ2-7, with unresolved D. The receptor was isolated from a woman in her 30s in good health. CDR3 sequence (DNA): TGTGCCAGCAGTTCTACGGTAAACTCCTACGAGCAGTACTTC. It encodes CASSSTVNSYEQYF.